This T cell receptor (beta chain) was recorded in a study of T cells after posttransplantation cyclophosphamide. Overall study findings and caveats: Recipient CMV seropositivity and CMV reactivation strongly tracked TRB clonality. Donor CD8+ memory clones often dominated recipient blood repertoires at later times. Tissue-infiltrating T cells from skin or gut overlapped little with blood T cells.

On the day of bone marrow donation, the related graft donor provided peripheral blood. CDR3 length equals 15 residues. Per germline, CDR1 MNHNY and CDR2 SVGAGI (reference sequence). The V end lost 2 bases, the J end lost 2 bases, and 10 bases lay between the germline ends. This clone has ten or more counts. Antigen: not known. Measured with immunoSEQ multiplex PCR; TCRdb has only the in-frame clones, and not every one. This sample carries 30,000 to 50,000 clones, none of them present only once. The V gene is TRBV6-6, the J gene TRBJ1-5, with D perhaps matching TRBD1 (5 bases). Sequencing input: PBMCs. This TCR derives from a woman aged 45-59 years in good health and a related stem cell transplant donor. The CDR3 sequence is CASSYGAQGNQPQHF. CDR3 nucleotide sequence: TGTGCCAGCAGTTACGGGGCGCAGGGCAATCAGCCCCAGCATTTT.